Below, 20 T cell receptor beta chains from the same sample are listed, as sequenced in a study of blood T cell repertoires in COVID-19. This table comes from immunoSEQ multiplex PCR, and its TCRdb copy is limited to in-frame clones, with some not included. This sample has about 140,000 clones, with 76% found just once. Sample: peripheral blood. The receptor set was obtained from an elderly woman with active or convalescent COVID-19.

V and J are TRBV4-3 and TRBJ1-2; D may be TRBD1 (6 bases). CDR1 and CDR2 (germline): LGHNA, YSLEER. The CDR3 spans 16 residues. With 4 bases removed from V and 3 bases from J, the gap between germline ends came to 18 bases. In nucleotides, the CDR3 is TGCGCCAGCAGCCCCGGGCCCCAGGGGTCGGACTATGGCTACACCTTC. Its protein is CASSPGPQGSDYGYTF.

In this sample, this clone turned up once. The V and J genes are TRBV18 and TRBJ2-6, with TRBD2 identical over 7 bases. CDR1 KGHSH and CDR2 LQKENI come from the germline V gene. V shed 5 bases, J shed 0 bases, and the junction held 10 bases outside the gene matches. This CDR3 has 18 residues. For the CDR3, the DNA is TGTGCCAGCTCATCAGGCCGGGCGGGAGCCTCTGGGGCCAACGTCCTGACTTTC. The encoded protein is CASSSGRAGASGANVLTF.

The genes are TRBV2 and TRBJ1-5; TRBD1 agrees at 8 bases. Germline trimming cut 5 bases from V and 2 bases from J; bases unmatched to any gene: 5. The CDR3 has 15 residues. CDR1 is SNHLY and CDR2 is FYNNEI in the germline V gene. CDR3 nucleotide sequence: TGTGCCAGCAGTAGACAGGGGAACGGCAATCAGCCCCAGCATTTT. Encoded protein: CASSRQGNGNQPQHF.

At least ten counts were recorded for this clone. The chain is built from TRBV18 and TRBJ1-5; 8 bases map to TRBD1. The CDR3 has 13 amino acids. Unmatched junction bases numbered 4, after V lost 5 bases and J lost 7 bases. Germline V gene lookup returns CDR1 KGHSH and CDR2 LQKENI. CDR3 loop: CASSSDREQPQHF. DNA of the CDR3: TGTGCCAGCTCATCGGACAGGGAACAGCCCCAGCATTTT.

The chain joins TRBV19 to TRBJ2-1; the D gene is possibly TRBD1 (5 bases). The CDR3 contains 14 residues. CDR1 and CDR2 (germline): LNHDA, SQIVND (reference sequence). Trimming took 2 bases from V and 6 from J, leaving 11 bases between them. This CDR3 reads CASSITSRGNEQFF. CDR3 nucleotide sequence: TGTGCCAGTAGTATAACCTCAAGGGGCAATGAGCAGTTCTTC.

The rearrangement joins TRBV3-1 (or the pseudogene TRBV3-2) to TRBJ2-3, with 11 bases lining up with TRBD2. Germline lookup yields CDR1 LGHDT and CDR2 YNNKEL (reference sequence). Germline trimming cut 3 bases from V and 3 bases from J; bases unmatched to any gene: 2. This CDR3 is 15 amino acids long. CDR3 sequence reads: CASSHSGGATDTQYF. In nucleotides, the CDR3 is TGTGCCAGCAGCCATAGCGGGGGGGCAACAGATACGCAGTATTTT.

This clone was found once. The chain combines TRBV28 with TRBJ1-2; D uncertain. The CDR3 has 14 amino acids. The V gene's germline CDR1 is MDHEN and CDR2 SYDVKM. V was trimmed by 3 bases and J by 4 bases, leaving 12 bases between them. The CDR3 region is CASSLEGTSYGYTF. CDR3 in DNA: TGTGCCAGCAGTTTGGAAGGTACTAGCTATGGCTACACCTTC.

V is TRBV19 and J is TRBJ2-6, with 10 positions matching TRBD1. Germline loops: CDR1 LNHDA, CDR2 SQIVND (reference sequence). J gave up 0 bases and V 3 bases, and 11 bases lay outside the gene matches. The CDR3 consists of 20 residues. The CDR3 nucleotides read TGTGCCAGTAGTATGGGTTCGGGACAGGGGTATCGCTCTGGGGCCAACGTCCTGACTTTC. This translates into CASSMGSGQGYRSGANVLTF.

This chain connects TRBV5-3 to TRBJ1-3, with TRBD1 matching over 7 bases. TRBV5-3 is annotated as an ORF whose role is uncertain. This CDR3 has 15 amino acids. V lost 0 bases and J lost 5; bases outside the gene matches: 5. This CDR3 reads CARSLGQGYRNTIYF. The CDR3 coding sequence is TGTGCCAGAAGCTTGGGACAGGGATATAGAAACACCATATATTTT.

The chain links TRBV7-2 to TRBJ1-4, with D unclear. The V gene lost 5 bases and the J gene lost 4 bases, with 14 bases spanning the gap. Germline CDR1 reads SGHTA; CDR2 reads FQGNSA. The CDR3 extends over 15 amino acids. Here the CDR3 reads CASSPYERGNEKLFF. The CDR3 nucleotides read TGTGCCAGCAGCCCATACGAACGGGGTAATGAAAAACTGTTTTTT.

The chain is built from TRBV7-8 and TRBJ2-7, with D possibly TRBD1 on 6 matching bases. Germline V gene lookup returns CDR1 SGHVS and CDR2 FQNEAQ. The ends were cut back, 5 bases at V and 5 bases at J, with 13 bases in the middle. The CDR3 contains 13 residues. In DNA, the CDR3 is TGTGCCAGCAGCCCCCAGGGGCAGAACGAGCAGTACTTC. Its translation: CASSPQGQNEQYF.

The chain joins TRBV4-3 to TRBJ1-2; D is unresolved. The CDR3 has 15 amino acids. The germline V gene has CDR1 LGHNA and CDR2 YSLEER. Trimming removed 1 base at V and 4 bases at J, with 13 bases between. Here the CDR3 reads CASSQATAAFYGYTF. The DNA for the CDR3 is TGCGCCAGCAGCCAAGCCACAGCGGCCTTCTATGGCTACACCTTC.

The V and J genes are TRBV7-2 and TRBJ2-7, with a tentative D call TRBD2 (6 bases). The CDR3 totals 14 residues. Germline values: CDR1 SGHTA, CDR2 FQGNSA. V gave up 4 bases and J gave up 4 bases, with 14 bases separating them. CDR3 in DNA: TGTGCCAGCAGCTCGGGACTCACAGGATACGAGCAGTACTTC. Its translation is CASSSGLTGYEQYF.

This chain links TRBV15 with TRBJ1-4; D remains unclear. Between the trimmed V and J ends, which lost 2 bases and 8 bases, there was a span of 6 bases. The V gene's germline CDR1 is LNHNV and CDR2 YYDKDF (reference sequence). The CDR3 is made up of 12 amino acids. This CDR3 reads CATSRTREKLFF. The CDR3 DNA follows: TGTGCCACCAGCAGAACTCGGGAAAAACTGTTTTTT.

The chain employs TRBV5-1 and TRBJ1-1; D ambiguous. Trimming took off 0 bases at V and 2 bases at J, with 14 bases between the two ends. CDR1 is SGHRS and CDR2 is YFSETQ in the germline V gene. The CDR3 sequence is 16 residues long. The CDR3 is CASSLAEDFPNTEAFF. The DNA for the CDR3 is TGCGCCAGCAGCTTGGCCGAGGATTTCCCCAACACTGAAGCTTTCTTT.

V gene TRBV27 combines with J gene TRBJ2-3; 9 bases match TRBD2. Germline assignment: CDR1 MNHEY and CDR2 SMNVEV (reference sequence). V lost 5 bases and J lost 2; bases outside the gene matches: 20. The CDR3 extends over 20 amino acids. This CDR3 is CASSPSQLAGGGGPTDTQYF. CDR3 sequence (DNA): TGTGCCAGCAGTCCGTCCCAACTAGCGGGTGGCGGGGGACCCACAGATACGCAGTATTTT.

CDR3: CASRKRDTRNSGANVLTF. The CDR3 DNA sequence: TGTGCCAGCAGAAAGAGGGACACACGTAACTCTGGGGCCAACGTCCTGACTTTC. V gene TRBV27 combines with J gene TRBJ2-6; weak D call: TRBD1 (6 bases). The CDR3 extends over 18 amino acids. Deletions cut 6 bases from V and 0 bases from J, with 18 bases between. Germline loops: CDR1 MNHEY, CDR2 SMNVEV (reference sequence).

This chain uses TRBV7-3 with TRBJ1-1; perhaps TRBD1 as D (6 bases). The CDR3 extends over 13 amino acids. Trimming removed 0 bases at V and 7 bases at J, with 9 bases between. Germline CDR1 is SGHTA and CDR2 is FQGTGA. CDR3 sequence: CASSLTRGHEAFF. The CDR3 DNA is TGTGCCAGCAGCTTAACCAGGGGCCATGAAGCTTTCTTT. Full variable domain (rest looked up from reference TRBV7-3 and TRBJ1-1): GAGVSQTPSNKVTEKGKYVELRCDPISGHTALYWYRQSLGQGPEFLIYFQGTGAADDSGLPNDRFFAVRPEGSVSTLKIQRTERGDSAVYLCASSLTRGHEAFFGQGTRLTVV.

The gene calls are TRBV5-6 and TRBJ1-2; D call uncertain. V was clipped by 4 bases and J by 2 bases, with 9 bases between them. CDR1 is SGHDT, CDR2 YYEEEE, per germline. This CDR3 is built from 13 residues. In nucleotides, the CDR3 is TGTGCCAGCAGCCCCGGGGAAAACTATGGCTACACCTTC. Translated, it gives CASSPGENYGYTF.

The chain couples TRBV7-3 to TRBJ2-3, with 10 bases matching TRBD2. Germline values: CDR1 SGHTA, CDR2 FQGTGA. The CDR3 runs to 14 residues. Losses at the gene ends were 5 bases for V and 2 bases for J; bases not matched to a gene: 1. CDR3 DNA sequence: TGTGCCAGCAGCACTAGCGGGAACACAGATACGCAGTATTTT. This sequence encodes CASSTSGNTDTQYF. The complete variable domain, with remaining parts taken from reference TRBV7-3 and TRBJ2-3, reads GAGVSQTPSNKVTEKGKYVELRCDPISGHTALYWYRQSLGQGPEFLIYFQGTGAADDSGLPNDRFFAVRPEGSVSTLKIQRTERGDSAVYLCASSTSGNTDTQYFGPGTRLTVL.